Listed below are T cell receptor beta chains from one sample, sequenced in a study of blood T cell repertoires in COVID-19. Profiling relied on immunoSEQ multiplex PCR, and the TCRdb table lists in-frame clones only, not all of them. The table has over 200,000 clones, 80% to 90% seen once; the top ten hold less than 3%. The sequencing input was peripheral blood. The receptor source for this set is a man younger than 45 with COVID-19, enrolled during active disease. Each CDR3 is given with its conserved first and last residue. A D gene is named only where the DNA matches it firmly. Expanded clones are given a class, and other clones once, few, many or no size at all.

v_gene	d_gene	j_gene	abundance	CDR3nt	CDR3aa
TRBV5-1	.	TRBJ2-2	.	TGCGCCAGCAGGGAAGGAGTTAATGGGGAGCTGTTTTTT	CASREGVNGELFF
TRBV6-5	.	TRBJ1-6	.	TGTGCCAGCAGTTTAGGACGGGGAAGGAATTCACCCCTCCACTTT	CASSLGRGRNSPLHF
TRBV7-2	.	TRBJ2-6	.	TGTGCCAGTAGCCGGGGGGCTGGCGCTGGGGCCAACGTCCTGACTTTC	CASSRGAGAGANVLTF
TRBV27	TRBD2	TRBJ2-2	.	TGTGCCAGCAGTTTGGGGATAGCGGGAGGCCGGTGGTTGGGGGAGCTGTTTTTT	CASSLGIAGGRWLGELFF
TRBV3-1/TRBV3-2	TRBD1	TRBJ2-7	.	TGTGCCAGCAGCCTGAAGACAGGGCCCTACGAGCAGTACTTC	CASSLKTGPYEQYF
TRBV28	TRBD1	TRBJ1-2	.	TGTGCCAGCAGTTCAGCCTTCGGACAGGGGATTAATGGCTACACCTTC	CASSSAFGQGINGYTF
TRBV18	TRBD2	TRBJ2-2	.	TGTGCCAGCTCACCACCGGCGGGAGGGCCGCGGACCGGGGAGCTGTTTTTT	CASSPPAGGPRTGELFF
TRBV27	TRBD1	TRBJ2-7	.	TGTGCCAGCAGTTGGGGACAGGGGTTCTACGAGCAGTACTTC	CASSWGQGFYEQYF
TRBV5-8	.	TRBJ1-4	once	TGTGCCAGCAGCACCGCGGCAGGGTTTGGGGAAAAACTGTTTTTT	CASSTAAGFGEKLFF
TRBV19	TRBD1	TRBJ1-5	.	TGTGCCAGTAGTATAAGGGGGATCCTCGGACAGGGCTATAGCAATCAGCCCCAGCATTTT	CASSIRGILGQGYSNQPQHF
TRBV18	TRBD1	TRBJ2-7	.	TGTGCCAGCTCACCACCAGGGACAGACCCTTCCTACGAGCAGTACTTC	CASSPPGTDPSYEQYF
TRBV7-9	.	TRBJ1-2	.	TGTGCCAGCAGCCCTCTCGGTGTGGAGGGCTCCCTCTATGGCTACACCTTC	CASSPLGVEGSLYGYTF
TRBV5-4	TRBD1	TRBJ2-2	.	TGTGCCAGCAGCTGGGACAGCCCGAACACCGGGGAGCTGTTTTTT	CASSWDSPNTGELFF
TRBV28	.	TRBJ2-7	.	TGTGCCAGCAGTTTAGGGCACAGGTCCTACGAGCAGTACTTC	CASSLGHRSYEQYF
TRBV4-2	.	TRBJ2-1	.	TGTGCCAGCAGCCAAGACTCGGACAATGAGCAGTTCTTC	CASSQDSDNEQFF
TRBV14	TRBD1	TRBJ2-3	once	TGTGCCAGCAGCCAAGGAGGGGGCCGTAGCTGGGGCACAGATACGCAGTATTTT	CASSQGGGRSWGTDTQYF
TRBV5-1	TRBD1	TRBJ2-1	.	TGCGCCAGCAGCCCGGGACAGGGTTACAATGAGCAGTTCTTC	CASSPGQGYNEQFF
TRBV6-5	TRBD1	TRBJ1-1	.	TGTGCCAGCAGAGTGGACAGGGTGAACACTGAAGCTTTCTTT	CASRVDRVNTEAFF
TRBV4-1	.	TRBJ1-2	.	TGCGCCAGCAGCCAAGATCCGTCAGGGAACTATGGCTACACCTTC	CASSQDPSGNYGYTF
TRBV7-2	TRBD1	TRBJ1-5	once	TGTGCCAGCAGGCAAACAGGGGGCGAACAGCCCCAGCATTTT	CASRQTGGEQPQHF
TRBV24-1	.	TRBJ1-2	.	TGTGCCACCAGTGATAGGACAAATGCGCGGGGCTACACCTTC	CATSDRTNARGYTF
TRBV19	.	TRBJ2-3	few	TGTGCCAGTAGTATAGGGCAGGGTGCAGATACGCAGTATTTT	CASSIGQGADTQYF
TRBV6-2/TRBV6-3	.	TRBJ1-2	.	TGTGCCAGCAGTTACTTCGCAGGCCGAAACTATGGCTACACCTTC	CASSYFAGRNYGYTF
TRBV19	TRBD2	TRBJ2-3	.	TGTGCCAGTACGGCCCGGGAGGGAACAGATACGCAGTATTTT	CASTAREGTDTQYF
TRBV19	TRBD1	TRBJ1-5	once	TGTGCCAGTAGTACCCCCCGGGACAGAGCCGACCCCAATCAGCCCCAGCATTTT	CASSTPRDRADPNQPQHF
TRBV7-2	.	TRBJ1-1	.	TGTGCCAGCAGCCCGATAGGGGGTAACACTGAAGCTTTCTTT	CASSPIGGNTEAFF
TRBV29-1	.	TRBJ1-2	.	TGCAGCGCCAGTCGCGGTGGCGGCTACACCTTC	CSASRGGGYTF
TRBV5-1	TRBD1	TRBJ1-2	once	TGCGCCAGCAGCTTGGACAGGGGGCCCTTTAACTATGGCTACACCTTC	CASSLDRGPFNYGYTF
TRBV7-9	.	TRBJ2-1	.	TGTGCCAGCAGCCCGATTAGGGGCCTCTACAATGAGCAGTTCTTC	CASSPIRGLYNEQFF
TRBV7-3	TRBD2	TRBJ2-4	.	TGTGCCAGCAGCTCCGACCGGGGGGTTCAGTACTTC	CASSSDRGVQYF
TRBV19	TRBD2	TRBJ2-1	.	TGTGCCAGTAGTATCCTAGCGGCCTTTAACAATGAGCAGTTCTTC	CASSILAAFNNEQFF
TRBV4-3	TRBD2	TRBJ2-7	.	TGCGCCAGCAGCCAGGATACTAGCGCTGACTCCTACGAGCAGTACTTC	CASSQDTSADSYEQYF
TRBV15	TRBD2	TRBJ2-2	.	TGTGCCACCAGGACTAGCGGGACCGGGGAGCTGTTTTTT	CATRTSGTGELFF
TRBV11-3	.	TRBJ1-1	few	TGTGCCAGCAGCTCTTGCCAGGGGAACACTGAAGCTTTCTTT	CASSSCQGNTEAFF
TRBV5-4	TRBD1	TRBJ1-6	once	TGTGCCAGCAGCTTAACTGGGACAGGCAATTCACCCCTCCACTTT	CASSLTGTGNSPLHF
TRBV15	.	TRBJ2-1	.	TGTGCCACCAGCAGACTTCAGGGTTATGAGCAGTTCTTC	CATSRLQGYEQFF
TRBV9	TRBD1	TRBJ1-2	.	TGTGCCAGCAGCGATGAGGGACAGTGGAATAGGGGTGGCTACACCTTC	CASSDEGQWNRGGYTF